This paragraph reports one TCR beta chain. The specificity of this receptor is unknown. The sample holds no much larger clone one base away, and base qualities are not on file. The CDR3 regions of human TCRbeta chains were subjected to immunosequencing. The authors processed their data as follows. TCRs in the repertoires were compared against a reference library of SARS-CoV-2-specific TCRs that had been generated with the MIRA antigen-specificity platform. Breadth was defined as the fraction of unique TCRs that were SARS-CoV-2-associated, and depth was defined as the fraction of total T cells that were SARS-CoV-2-associated. Each spike-specific TCR was assigned to its reactive spike region and to a CD4 or CD8 class using the MIRA data. Log10-transformed breadth and depth values were compared by one-way ANOVA with Sidak's multiple comparisons tests. TCRdb's version of the immuneACCESS table is confined to in-frame rearrangements and falls short of the full clone set. An unresolved V gene accounts for under half of the shortfall where checked; the remainder is of unknown origin. D and trimming come from the DNA, and the V and J calls and clone size come from that table. In this sample the table shows some 200,000 clones, 75% to 90% of which occur a single time. 5% to 7% of the sample belongs to the ten largest clones.

The source of the sample is a study of T cell responses to AZD1222 COVID-19 vaccine (dated by TCRdb to 2020 to 2022). About the full investigation: Because spike-specific TCR depth and breadth did not differ between the two schedules, AZD1222 recipients who got a second dose at roughly 4 weeks were pooled with those who got a second dose at roughly 12 weeks. Trial participants were enrolled by age into 18-55, 56-69 and 70-plus year subgroups, with around 140, 26 and 57 TCR-sequenced participants respectively. A total of over 230 trial participants underwent TCR sequencing, of whom about 210 had received two doses of AZD1222 and 26 had received two doses of the MenACWY control vaccine.

The time point label, as the study defines it: baseline before first vaccination. Vaccinee samples were obtained from the UK trials COV001 and COV002, which included a single-blind randomized controlled phase 2/3 trial of AZD1222 (ChAdOx1 nCoV-19) in healthy adults. For TCRbeta chain sequencing, PBMC samples from trial participants were taken at day 0 and at day 28 after the second dose. Measured from the cysteine to the phenylalanine, the CDR3 is 14 residues long. The DNA shown is the 42-base CDR3, in frame from base 1. The germline V gene gives CDR1 as SGHDT and CDR2 as YYEEEE. The junction carries 5 bases between V and J, which are trimmed by 1 base and 1 base respectively. On the study overall, not on this receptor specifically: The whole spike protein was spanned by vaccine-associated CD4 TCRs, and dominant responses were seen in regions 160-218 and 743-854. The 56-69-year group was small, and its depth increase did not reach significance, likely because of low power. Most participants were white British and females outnumbered males, and the authors suggested that clonal diversity may have been underestimated. Because no day 14 peak-response samples were available, the repertoires could be characterized only after the peak T cell response. Only five or six AZD1222 recipients were SARS-CoV-2 seropositive at baseline, limiting conclusions about previously exposed vaccinees. After two AZD1222 doses, both the breadth and the depth of spike-specific TCRs were significantly higher than at day 0 and than in MenACWY recipients. Reportedly, close to half of the unique spike-specific TCRs recognized epitopes lying outside the regions that are mutated in the B.1.351 and B.1.1.7 variants.

The TCR was taken from an adult in good health. The rearranged segments are TRBV5-6 and TRBJ1-4; there is no confident call for the D gene. The sequenced sample was peripheral blood, obtained on day 0 of AZD1222 vaccination. The sequenced DNA: TGTGCCAGCAGCTTGCTAGAAACTAATGAAAAACTGTTTTTT. It translates to CASSLLETNEKLFF.